This passage covers 16 T cell receptor beta chains from one sample sequenced in a study of beta chain features in type 1 diabetes. The investigators reverse transcribed all of the isolated RNA, so they sequenced expressed TCRB transcripts. Method: immunoSEQ multiplex PCR; TCRdb's copy keeps in-frame clones and lacks some. Of more than 300,000 clones in the sample, 6.5% to 10% are singletons; the top ten hold approximately 0.44%. Input material: central memory CD4+ T cells from blood. These TCRs come from a woman aged 18 to 35 in good health.

As regards this clone: Other DNA sequences in this specimen translate into the identical CDR3. The V gene is TRBV6-6, the J gene TRBJ2-7; 7 nucleotides line up with TRBD1. Trimming removed 6 bases from V and 2 bases from J; junction bases left unmatched: 1. The CDR3 contains 12 residues. The V gene's germline CDR1 is MNHNY and CDR2 SVGAGI (reference sequence). The CDR3 sequence is CASSGTAYEQYF. CDR3 sequence (DNA): TGTGCCAGCAGCGGGACAGCCTACGAGCAGTACTTC.

This clone was seen more than once but under ten times. The rearrangement joins TRBV2 to TRBJ2-1; TRBD2 aligns across 14 bases. The V and J ends lost 6 bases and 9 bases, in that order; junction bases with no gene match: 4. The CDR3 loop spans 14 amino acids. Looked up from germline, CDR1 is SNHLY and CDR2 is FYNNEI. The CDR3, as DNA: TGTGCCAGCAGGCGACTAGCGGGAGGGGGTGAGCAGTTCTTC. The encoded protein is CASRRLAGGGEQFF.

V and J are TRBV18 and TRBJ1-1; no clear D. The CDR3 is 14 residues long. Germline CDR1 KGHSH, CDR2 LQKENI. V lost 3 bases and J 6 bases, leaving 14 bases between the germline ends. As DNA, the CDR3 is TGTGCCAGCTCACCGGGCAGGAGCTCCGCTGAAGCTTTCTTT. This gives the protein CASSPGRSSAEAFF. The full variable domain, completed using reference TRBV18 and TRBJ1-1, is NAGVMQNPRHLVRRRGQEARLRCSPMKGHSHVYWYRQLPEEGLKFMVYLQKENIIDESGMPKERFSAEFPKEGPSILRIQQVVRGDSAAYFCASSPGRSSAEAFFGQGTRLTVV.

This clone occurred a few times. The junction differs from germline at one of its ends, possibly a read error. The chain couples TRBV28 to TRBJ1-2; 7 nucleotides agree with TRBD1. Germline-derived CDR1 and CDR2 are MDHEN and SYDVKM. CDR3 length equals 15 residues. The CDR3 nucleotides are TGTGCCAGCAGCTTATCTAGGGACAGACACTATGGCTACACCTTC. Amino acids: CASSLSRDRHYGYTF.

The rearrangement links TRBV4-3 to TRBJ2-3; D unresolved. CDR3 length: 15 residues. Germline CDR1 is LGHNA and CDR2 is YSLEER. Trimming cost V 0 bases and J 0 bases, with 7 bases left between them. The CDR3 sequence: CASSQDGRSTDTQYF. The CDR3 nucleotides are TGCGCCAGCAGCCAAGATGGCAGGAGCACAGATACGCAGTATTTT.

The rearrangement uses TRBV28 and TRBJ2-4; D might be TRBD1 or TRBD2, each matching 5 bases. V dropped 9 bases and J dropped 2 bases, with 20 bases sitting between them. Per the germline V gene, CDR1 is MDHEN and CDR2 is SYDVKM. The CDR3 covers 16 residues. The CDR3 sequence: CARRVGGDRTKNIQYF. CDR3 in DNA: TGTGCCAGGAGGGTTGGTGGCGACAGAACCAAAAACATTCAGTACTTC.

In this sample, this clone turned up many times. The gene calls are TRBV4-2 and TRBJ1-3; D ambiguous. CDR3 length: 16 residues. Between the trimmed V and J ends, which lost 1 base and 1 base, there was a span of 11 bases. Germline V gene lookup returns CDR1 LGHNA and CDR2 YNFKEQ. For the CDR3, the DNA is TGTGCCAGCAGCCAAGTCATGCCTAGTTCTGGAAACACCATATATTTT. Protein: CASSQVMPSSGNTIYF.

This clone showed up just a few times. The J gene is TRBJ2-6, the V gene TRBV28; the match to TRBD1 covers 7 bases. V shed 2 bases and J 4 bases; nucleotides not matched to a gene: 8. CDR3 length: 17 residues. The germline gives CDR1 MDHEN, CDR2 SYDVKM. For the CDR3, the DNA is TGTGCCAGCAGTTTAGTGGGACAGATTATCGGGGCCAACGTCCTGACTTTC. Translating gives CASSLVGQIIGANVLTF.

The chain recombines TRBV18 with TRBJ2-2; D not resolved. Per germline, CDR1 KGHSH and CDR2 LQKENI. Trimming left V 4 bases short and J 1 base short, with 10 bases between. The CDR3 is 15 amino acids. CDR3 residues: CASSRVQRNTGELFF. The DNA of the CDR3 is TGTGCCAGCTCACGGGTACAACGGAACACCGGGGAGCTGTTTTTT.

Only a few counts were recorded for this clone. V gene TRBV9 combines with J gene TRBJ2-1; D not certain. CDR3 length: 13 amino acids. Germline CDR1 reads SGDLS; CDR2 reads YYNGEE. Trimming stripped 2 bases from V and 4 bases from J, with 7 bases between. This CDR3 reads CASSVRSYNEQFF. CDR3 in DNA: TGTGCCAGCAGCGTTCGTAGTTACAATGAGCAGTTCTTC. The full variable domain, its missing parts supplied by reference TRBV9 and TRBJ2-1, is DSGVTQTPKHLITATGQRVTLRCSPRSGDLSVYWYQQSLDQGLQFLIQYYNGEERAKGNILERFSAQQFPDLHSELNLSSLELGDSALYFCASSVRSYNEQFFGPGTRLTVL.

J is TRBJ1-2 and V is TRBV2, with 7 bases that match TRBD1. The CDR3 sequence is 16 residues long. Trimming at V came to 9 bases and at J to 0 bases, leaving 13 bases not matched to a gene. The germline V gene encodes CDR1 SNHLY and CDR2 FYNNEI. The CDR3 DNA is TGTGCCAGAACGAAAACCCAGACAGGGACTAACTATGGCTACACCTTC. Translation: CARTKTQTGTNYGYTF.

This clone was seen a few times. With a much larger clone just one base away, this may be a read error. This sequence joins TRBV5-4 and TRBJ2-4; TRBD1 might be the D (6 bases). Germline CDR1 reads SGHNT; CDR2 reads YYREEE (reference sequence). This CDR3 comprises 13 residues. V was cut by 4 bases and J by 7 bases, with 12 bases left in between. CDR3 sequence reads: CASSPGTGNIQYF. The CDR3 DNA is TGTGCCAGCAGCCCGGGAACAGGGAACATTCAGTACTTC.

The chain joins TRBV7-3 to TRBJ2-1; 9 bases map to TRBD1. J was trimmed by 7 bases and V by 5 bases; bases with no gene match: 9. Per the germline V gene, CDR1 is SGHTA and CDR2 is FQGTGA. The CDR3 length is 15 residues. This CDR3 reads CASSQTGGSGNEQFF. The CDR3 DNA is TGTGCCAGCAGCCAAACAGGGGGCTCGGGTAATGAGCAGTTCTTC.

The chain joins TRBV7-8 to TRBJ2-7, with no clear D. The germline CDR1 and CDR2 sequences are SGHVS and FQNEAQ. This CDR3 is 13 amino acids long. V was clipped by 1 base and J by 6 bases, with 10 bases between them. Written as DNA, the CDR3 is TGTGCCAGCAGCTTAGGCGAGGTCGGCGAGCAGTACTTC. Translation gives CASSLGEVGEQYF.

The genes are TRBV10-3 and TRBJ2-3; tentative D call: TRBD1 (5 bases). Germline CDR1 ENHRY, CDR2 SYGVKD. The CDR3 is made up of 14 amino acids. Trimming left V 11 bases short and J 2 bases short, with 17 bases between. The CDR3 nucleotides read TGTGCCGCCAAGGGGCTAGGCCTCACAGATACGCAGTATTTT. Amino acid sequence: CAAKGLGLTDTQYF.

In this sample, this clone turned up a few times. The V and J genes are TRBV7-2 and TRBJ2-3, with D perhaps matching TRBD1 or TRBD2 (6 bases each). The CDR3 is 14 amino acids. Germline CDR1 is SGHTA and CDR2 is FQGNSA. The V end was cut by 8 bases, the J end by 4 bases, with 16 bases between. CDR3 sequence (DNA): TGTGCCAGCCAGCGCACGAGGGGGGCAGATACGCAGTATTTT. Translation gives CASQRTRGADTQYF.